The present TCR beta chain was sequenced within a study of neurological immune-mediated disorders. Points from the study as a whole: None of the CDR3 amino acid sequences of expanded clones were shared across subjects, and this suggested private repertoires in all groups. In HTLV-1-associated myelopathy, TCR clonal expansion was greatest, whereas multiple sclerosis had the least, falling below healthy controls.

Use was made of about 920,000 CD4+ or CD8+ T cells in sorted libraries. At least ten counts were recorded for this clonotype. Its antigen is undetermined. The cDNA was synthesized by means of template-switch 5'RACE, which was carried out with 10-nucleotide random UMIs. A single record per CDR3 protein comes from TCRdb applying MiXCR to the 5' RACE reads. The sample yields around 14,000 distinct CDR3 sequences, roughly 7% seen once. Deletions cut 0 bases from V and 5 bases from J, with 17 bases between. Germline V gene data show CDR1 as SGHKS and CDR2 as YYEKEE (reference sequence). The CDR3 is 16 amino acids.

The TCR originated in a woman in her thirties or forties in good health. The sample taken for sequencing was CD8+ T cells from blood. V is TRBV5-5 and J is TRBJ2-5; D might be TRBD2 (5 bases). The CDR3 here is CASSLAGGREMETQYF. Written as DNA, the CDR3 is TGTGCCAGCAGCTTGGCAGGCGGTAGGGAGATGGAGACCCAGTACTTC.